These T cell receptor beta chains were read from a single sample in a study of cytomegalovirus exposure and HLA in healthy donors. Sequenced by immunoSEQ multiplex PCR; TCRdb stores in-frame clones only, minus some. The table has around 150,000 clones, 73% seen once. Sequencing was carried out using PBMCs. These receptors were collected from a human donor in good health. Both conserved end residues are part of each CDR3. D genes are given only for firm matches. Expanded clones get a size class; other rows say once, few or many, or leave the size out.

DNA: TGTGCCAGCAGGGGTCAGGGCGGCGCCGGGGAGCTGTTTTTT; CDR3: CASRGQGGAGELFF; J: TRBJ2-2; V: TRBV7-6; D: .; size: .
DNA: TGTGCCAGCAGGTTGGACAGGGTTGGGCTCTACGAGCAGTACTTC; CDR3: CASRLDRVGLYEQYF; J: TRBJ2-7; V: TRBV6-1; D: TRBD1; size: few
DNA: TGCGCCAGCAGCTTGGCACAGATCACTGAAGCTTTCTTT; CDR3: CASSLAQITEAFF; J: TRBJ1-1; V: TRBV5-1; D: .; size: once
DNA: TGTGCCAGCAGCTTAGCCGGGGACTCCTACGAGCAGTACTTC; CDR3: CASSLAGDSYEQYF; J: TRBJ2-7; V: TRBV7-2; D: .; size: .
DNA: TGCAGCGTAGCCGCGGGTTGCGGCTACACCTTC; CDR3: CSVAAGCGYTF; J: TRBJ1-2; V: TRBV29-1; D: .; size: .
DNA: TGTGCCAGCAGCTTGGGGTACGGGAGGGGGGCAGATACGCAGTATTTT; CDR3: CASSLGYGRGADTQYF; J: TRBJ2-3; V: TRBV5-4; D: TRBD2; size: .
DNA: TGTGCCAGCAGCTCTAGCGCGGAGAATGAGCAGTTCTTC; CDR3: CASSSSAENEQFF; J: TRBJ2-1; V: TRBV7-6; D: .; size: .
DNA: TGTGCCACCAGTCTGGACAGGACCGGGCCAGATACGCAGTATTTT; CDR3: CATSLDRTGPDTQYF; J: TRBJ2-3; V: TRBV15; D: TRBD1; size: few
DNA: TGCGCCAGCAGTGAAACAGTAGCCAAAAACATTCAGTACTTC; CDR3: CASSETVAKNIQYF; J: TRBJ2-4; V: TRBV10-1; D: .; size: .
DNA: TGCGCCAGCAGACCAGGACTAGCCGGAGAGACCCAGTACTTC; CDR3: CASRPGLAGETQYF; J: TRBJ2-5; V: TRBV10-2; D: TRBD2; size: .
DNA: TGTGCCAGCAGCCGGGCAGGGGGCGGGTACGAGCAGTACTTC; CDR3: CASSRAGGGYEQYF; J: TRBJ2-7; V: TRBV11-3; D: TRBD1; size: .
DNA: TGTGCCAGCAGCCATCCGGGCACAGATACGCAGTATTTT; CDR3: CASSHPGTDTQYF; J: TRBJ2-3; V: TRBV7-6; D: .; size: .
DNA: TGCAGCGCAGGACGGGAACGCGGTTATGGCTACACCTTC; CDR3: CSAGRERGYGYTF; J: TRBJ1-2; V: TRBV29-1; D: .; size: .
DNA: TGTGCCATCAGTTTAGCGGGGGGGGCAGATACGCAGTATTTT; CDR3: CAISLAGGADTQYF; J: TRBJ2-3; V: TRBV10-3; D: TRBD2; size: .
DNA: TGTGCCAGCAGCTTAGAGGGGGCCCTGAACACTGAAGCTTTCTTT; CDR3: CASSLEGALNTEAFF; J: TRBJ1-1; V: TRBV11-3; D: .; size: .
DNA: TGTGCCAGTGACGCCGGGCCTAGCGGAGGGGCAGATACGCAGTATTTT; CDR3: CASDAGPSGGADTQYF; J: TRBJ2-3; V: TRBV19; D: TRBD2; size: .
DNA: TGTGCCAGCAGTCCCCCGGGGGTCGGCGCTCAGCCCCAGCATTTT; CDR3: CASSPPGVGAQPQHF; J: TRBJ1-5; V: TRBV6-6; D: .; size: .
DNA: TGTGCCAGCAGTTTCGCGCAGGGGGCTGGCACTGAAGCTTTCTTT; CDR3: CASSFAQGAGTEAFF; J: TRBJ1-1; V: TRBV28; D: TRBD1; size: once
DNA: TGCGCCAGCAGCCAAGATACAGGGTTAAGCTCCTACGAGCAGTACTTC; CDR3: CASSQDTGLSSYEQYF; J: TRBJ2-7; V: TRBV4-1; D: .; size: .
DNA: TGTGCCAGCAGCTTAGGCGACGACAGGAACATTCAGTACTTC; CDR3: CASSLGDDRNIQYF; J: TRBJ2-4; V: TRBV13; D: .; size: .
DNA: TGCGCCAGCAGCCAAGTAAGAGGAAGCAATCAGCCCCAGCATTTT; CDR3: CASSQVRGSNQPQHF; J: TRBJ1-5; V: TRBV4-1; D: .; size: once
DNA: TGTGCCAGCCAGACAGGGGGCGCGAGCAATCAGCCCCAGCATTTT; CDR3: CASQTGGASNQPQHF; J: TRBJ1-5; V: TRBV19; D: TRBD1; size: few
DNA: TGCAGCGTAGACGGAGGCGGCACTGAAGCTTTCTTT; CDR3: CSVDGGGTEAFF; J: TRBJ1-1; V: TRBV29-1; D: .; size: .
DNA: TGTGCCAGCAGTGTGGGGGGGGGAGGAAACATTCAGTACTTC; CDR3: CASSVGGGGNIQYF; J: TRBJ2-4; V: TRBV5-4; D: TRBD2; size: .
DNA: TGTGCCAGTAGTTCCTCCCTAGCGGGAAGTGATGAGCAGTTCTTC; CDR3: CASSSSLAGSDEQFF; J: TRBJ2-1; V: TRBV19; D: TRBD2; size: few
DNA: TGTGCCAGCAGCGGTACAGGGGGCTATGGCTACACCTTC; CDR3: CASSGTGGYGYTF; J: TRBJ1-2; V: TRBV7-9; D: TRBD1; size: .
DNA: TGCGCCAGCAGCCCCCCCGGGACTAGCGCCGCTAGGGGCACAGATACGCAGTATTTT; CDR3: CASSPPGTSAARGTDTQYF; J: TRBJ2-3; V: TRBV4-1; D: TRBD2; size: .
DNA: TGCGCCAGCAGCTCAGAGATGGGGGAGGCCTCCCATCAGCCCCAGCATTTT; CDR3: CASSSEMGEASHQPQHF; J: TRBJ1-5; V: TRBV5-1; D: .; size: .
DNA: TGTGCCAGCAGTGAATCATCAGGATGGGCATACTATGGCTACACCTTC; CDR3: CASSESSGWAYYGYTF; J: TRBJ1-2; V: TRBV25-1; D: .; size: .
DNA: TGTGCCAGCAGCCAAGATGAGCTAGCGGGAGTGGGAAACACCGGGGAGCTGTTTTTT; CDR3: CASSQDELAGVGNTGELFF; J: TRBJ2-2; V: TRBV4-2; D: TRBD2; size: .
DNA: TGTGCCTGCAGCACGAGACAGGGTGTGAACACTGAAGCTTTCTTT; CDR3: CACSTRQGVNTEAFF; J: TRBJ1-1; V: TRBV7-6; D: TRBD1; size: once
DNA: TGCGCCAGCAGCTTGGGTGGGACTAGCACAGATACGCAGTATTTT; CDR3: CASSLGGTSTDTQYF; J: TRBJ2-3; V: TRBV5-1; D: .; size: .
DNA: TGTGCCTGGAGTGACGGAGAGACCCAGTACTTC; CDR3: CAWSDGETQYF; J: TRBJ2-5; V: TRBV30; D: .; size: few
DNA: TGTGCCAGCAGGGACAGGGCTTTTTACTATGGCTACACCTTC; CDR3: CASRDRAFYYGYTF; J: TRBJ1-2; V: TRBV6-6; D: TRBD1; size: .
DNA: TGTGCCAGCAGGCGGGAGGACTCCACCTACAATGAGCAGTTCTTC; CDR3: CASRREDSTYNEQFF; J: TRBJ2-1; V: TRBV6-5; D: TRBD2; size: .
DNA: TGTGCCAGCAGATACCCATACCGGGGACAGGGGTCAGATACGCAGTATTTT; CDR3: CASRYPYRGQGSDTQYF; J: TRBJ2-3; V: TRBV27; D: TRBD1; size: .
DNA: TGTGCCAGCTCACCACAGGACCAGGGAGGCTACACCTTC; CDR3: CASSPQDQGGYTF; J: TRBJ1-2; V: TRBV18; D: .; size: .
DNA: TGCGCCAGCAGCCAAGATAGCTCTTTAAACGGAGAGACCCAGTACTTC; CDR3: CASSQDSSLNGETQYF; J: TRBJ2-5; V: TRBV4-1; D: .; size: .
DNA: TGTGCCTGGAGTGGCCCCCTAGCGGGAGGTCGGTACGAGCAGTACTTC; CDR3: CAWSGPLAGGRYEQYF; J: TRBJ2-7; V: TRBV30; D: TRBD2; size: .
DNA: TGCGCCAGCAGCCGAGGGACAGGGGGCACTGAAGCTTTCTTT; CDR3: CASSRGTGGTEAFF; J: TRBJ1-1; V: TRBV5-1; D: TRBD1; size: .
DNA: TGTGCCAGCAAGGAGGGGAGGTCCTACAATGAGCAGTTCTTC; CDR3: CASKEGRSYNEQFF; J: TRBJ2-1; V: TRBV7-9; D: .; size: .
DNA: TGTGCCATCTCACCCCTAGCGGGAGGAGACTACGAGCAGTACTTC; CDR3: CAISPLAGGDYEQYF; J: TRBJ2-7; V: TRBV18; D: TRBD2; size: .
DNA: TGTGCCAGCAGCTTAATGGGCTATAGCACAGATACGCAGTATTTT; CDR3: CASSLMGYSTDTQYF; J: TRBJ2-3; V: TRBV11-3; D: .; size: .
DNA: TGTGCCAGCAGCTTAGCTGACGAGCAGTACTTC; CDR3: CASSLADEQYF; J: TRBJ2-7; V: TRBV11-2; D: .; size: .
DNA: TGTGCCAGCAGGGACTCCCGGGTATACTTC; CDR3: CASRDSRVYF; J: TRBJ2-7; V: TRBV2; D: .; size: .
DNA: TGTGCCAGTAGTATTCGAACTACAGGGAGGGATCAGCCCCAGCATTTT; CDR3: CASSIRTTGRDQPQHF; J: TRBJ1-5; V: TRBV19; D: .; size: once
DNA: TGTGCCAGCAGCTTATGGGGCGAGGACACTGAAGCTTTCTTT; CDR3: CASSLWGEDTEAFF; J: TRBJ1-1; V: TRBV7-9; D: .; size: few
DNA: TGTGCCAGCCAGACTAGCGGACGATACGAGCAGTACTTC; CDR3: CASQTSGRYEQYF; J: TRBJ2-7; V: TRBV11-2; D: TRBD2; size: .
DNA: TGTGCCAGCAGCCAAGTGCGGGGGCTAGCAGGTGAGCAGTTCTTC; CDR3: CASSQVRGLAGEQFF; J: TRBJ2-1; V: TRBV14; D: .; size: .
DNA: TGTGCCAGCAGCAAAGTAGTGGACGAGCAGTACTTC; CDR3: CASSKVVDEQYF; J: TRBJ2-7; V: TRBV21-1; D: .; size: .
DNA: TGTGCCCCCCGGACTAGCGGCTCCTACGAGCAGTACTTC; CDR3: CAPRTSGSYEQYF; J: TRBJ2-7; V: TRBV9; D: TRBD2; size: .
DNA: TGTGCCAGCAGCCCCGAGTTTAGCGGGGGGATCGATGAGCAGTTCTTC; CDR3: CASSPEFSGGIDEQFF; J: TRBJ2-1; V: TRBV4-2; D: TRBD2; size: .
DNA: TGTGCCATCAGTGAGTCCGGGGACAGGGCAACCAATGAAAAACTGTTTTTT; CDR3: CAISESGDRATNEKLFF; J: TRBJ1-4; V: TRBV10-3; D: TRBD1; size: .
DNA: TGCGCCAGCAGTGTAGGGGAGAACACCGGGGAGCTGTTTTTT; CDR3: CASSVGENTGELFF; J: TRBJ2-2; V: TRBV10-2; D: .; size: few
DNA: TGTGCTAGCAGTCTCGGGCGGGGCCGGGCCGGGGAGCTGTTTTTT; CDR3: CASSLGRGRAGELFF; J: TRBJ2-2; V: TRBV7-7; D: .; size: .
DNA: TGTGCCAGCAGTAGGGGGGGACAAAATCAGCCCCAGCATTTT; CDR3: CASSRGGQNQPQHF; J: TRBJ1-5; V: TRBV28; D: .; size: .
DNA: TGCGCCAGCAGCTTGTCTCCGACAGGGGGCTACTACGAGCAGTACTTC; CDR3: CASSLSPTGGYYEQYF; J: TRBJ2-7; V: TRBV5-1; D: TRBD1; size: .
DNA: TGTGCCAGCAGTGAACCCAGGGGGCTATCCTACGAGCAGTACTTC; CDR3: CASSEPRGLSYEQYF; J: TRBJ2-7; V: TRBV6-1; D: TRBD1; size: .
DNA: TGCGCCAGCAGCTTCCCTACTAGCGGGAGAGGGTACACCGGGGAGCTGTTTTTT; CDR3: CASSFPTSGRGYTGELFF; J: TRBJ2-2; V: TRBV5-1; D: TRBD2; size: .
DNA: TGTGCCATCAGAATGACAGGGGGCGATGGCTACACCTTC; CDR3: CAIRMTGGDGYTF; J: TRBJ1-2; V: TRBV10-3; D: TRBD1; size: .